This TCR beta chain was identified in a study of blood T cell repertoires in COVID-19. Overall study context: Recovered status applied to Cohort 3 donors who had two consecutive negative PCRs. It also applied to those with clearance or with symptom resolution. T cells, B-cell-depleted T cells, or PBMCs provided the cDNA or gDNA that served as material.

The CDR3 runs 12 residues. The germline V and J ends were trimmed by 4 bases and 6 bases, with 9 bases remaining between them. CDR1 is LNHDA, CDR2 SQIVND, per germline (reference sequence). Those enrolled, adults aged roughly 18 to 100 years, came from fewer than 25 US areas. Per the original methods: Amplification of reference gene primers was used by the study to estimate nucleated cell counts. Some clones are missing from TCRdb's copy, which holds only in-frame ones; the method was immunoSEQ multiplex PCR. That table supplies the V and J calls and clone size; D and trimming were determined from the DNA. The sample carries hundreds of thousands of clones, more than 70% recorded once.

The TCR originated in a man aged 35 to 55 in a cohort exposed to, infected with or recovered from COVID-19 (not recorded which). The chain combines TRBV19 with TRBJ1-1; D unclear. Source material: PBMCs or T cells enriched from blood (not recorded which). The CDR3, as DNA: TGTGCCAGTAGTACGACTGCGGCTGAAGCTTTCTTT. It specifies CASSTTAAEAFF. Full variable domain (rest looked up from reference TRBV19 and TRBJ1-1): DGGITQSPKYLFRKEGQNVTLSCEQNLNHDAMYWYRQDPGQGLRLIYYSQIVNDFQKGDIAEGYSVSREKKESFPLTVTSAQKNPTAFYLCASSTTAAEAFFGQGTRLTVV.